The 19 T cell receptor beta chains given below trace back to one sample, sequenced in a study of T cells in women clearing cervical HPV infection. Here immunoSEQ multiplex PCR was the method, and the copy in TCRdb shows in-frame clones only, minus some. The specimen's table records roughly 30,000 clones. Sequencing was performed on blood buffy coat. These receptors originate from a woman aged 18-70 years with a cervical HPV16 infection that either progressed to CIN3+ or cleared (not recorded which).

In the case of this clone: The read finishes 3 residues shy of the CDR3 end, and the germline J gene is used to complete it. The V and J genes are TRBV7-9 and TRBJ2-5, with D tentatively TRBD2 (5 bases). The V gene's germline CDR1 is SEHNR and CDR2 FQNEAQ (reference sequence). This CDR3 has 14 residues. Trimming took off 2 bases at V and 2 bases at J, with 9 bases between the two ends. The CDR3 sequence: CASSLRGPQETQYF. The sequenced part of the CDR3 DNA is TGTGCCAGCAGCTTAAGAGGGCCGCAAGAGACC.

As to this clone: The CDR3 extends 3 residues past the end of the read, so its final part is completed from the germline J gene. The rearrangement joins TRBV7-9 to TRBJ2-2, with 7 bases aligning to TRBD2. Trimming cost V 5 bases and J 7 bases; bases outside gene matches: 7. The CDR3 consists of 14 residues. Germline CDR1 and CDR2: SEHNR and FQNEAQ (reference sequence). The sequenced part of the CDR3 DNA is TGTGCCAGCAGCCAACTAGCGCGGGGCGGGGAG. Amino acid sequence: CASSQLARGGE. The whole CDR3 protein is CASSQLARGGELFF.

As for this clone: Coverage ceases 3 residues before the CDR3 finishes, and the germline J gene fills in the end. The chain couples TRBV12-3 or TRBV12-4 to TRBJ2-7; D ambiguous. The V and J ends lost 5 bases and 5 bases respectively, with 13 bases between them. CDR3 length equals 13 residues. CDR3 bases read: TGTGCCAGCAGTCGCCTCCCTCGGGACGAG. Its protein is CASSRLPRDE. The full CDR3 is CASSRLPRDEQYF.

Remarks on this clone: Read data end 3 residues before the CDR3 end; the end is taken from the germline J gene. The genes are TRBV13 and TRBJ2-5; D is possibly TRBD1 (6 bases). Germline-derived CDR1 and CDR2 are PRHDT and FYEKMQ (reference sequence). V was clipped by 5 bases and J by 0 bases, with 10 bases between them. The CDR3 extends over 14 amino acids. The CDR3 region is CASSQTGHQETQYF. Partial CDR3 DNA: TGTGCCAGCAGCCAAACAGGGCACCAAGAGACC. The full variable domain, completed using reference TRBV13 and TRBJ2-5, is AAGVIQSPRHLIKEKRETATLKCYPIPRHDTVYWYQQGPGQDPQFLISFYEKMQSDKGSIPDRFSAQQFSDYHSELNMSSLELGDSALYFCASSQTGHQETQYFGPGTRLLVL.

As concerns this clone: The DNA ends 3 residues before the CDR3 does, and the rest of the CDR3 is filled in from the germline J gene. V usage is TRBV6-2 or TRBV6-3 and J usage is TRBJ1-1; the D gene is possibly TRBD1 (6 bases). Germline CDR1 is MNHEY and CDR2 is SVGEGT. CDR3 length equals 12 residues. V lost 6 bases and J lost 6, with 11 bases in between. The CDR3 is CASSSTGSEAFF. The sequenced part of the CDR3 DNA is TGTGCCAGCAGCTCCACAGGGTCTGAA.

With regard to this clone: The missing CDR3 end, 3 residues past where the read stops, is filled in from the germline J gene. V and J are TRBV2 and TRBJ2-7; possibly TRBD2 for D (5 bases). The germline CDR1 and CDR2 sequences are SNHLY and FYNNEI. This CDR3 region has 15 residues. Trimming left V 4 bases short and J 2 bases short, with 15 bases between. The CDR3 spells CASSAETTSTYEQYF. The sequenced part of the CDR3 DNA is TGTGCCAGCAGTGCCGAGACTACCTCTACCTACGAG.

A word on this clone: The CDR3 end lies 3 residues beyond the end of the read and is filled in from the germline J gene. The chain uses TRBV20-1 and TRBJ2-4; the match to TRBD2 covers 7 bases. The germline CDR1 and CDR2 sequences are DFQATT and SNEGSKA (reference sequence). The ends lost 4 bases at V and 3 bases at J; junction bases unmatched: 9. The CDR3 runs to 15 residues. Incomplete CDR3 DNA: TGCAGTGCTACCCTCGAGGGAGGGGTCAAAAACATT. Translation: CSATLEGGVKNI. The complete CDR3 protein is CSATLEGGVKNIQYF.

Remarks on this clone: The observed sequence ends 3 residues before the CDR3 terminus, with the missing tail filled in from the germline J gene. The chain couples TRBV5-1 to TRBJ2-1, with a tentative D call TRBD1 (5 bases). The CDR3 is 15 amino acids. Trimming pared 4 bases from V and 3 bases from J, leaving 14 bases between. The germline gives CDR1 SGHRS, CDR2 YFSETQ. The CDR3 sequence: CASSEGVGDYNEQFF. The sequenced part of the CDR3 DNA is TGCGCCAGCAGCGAAGGGGTGGGCGACTACAATGAG.

Partial CDR3 DNA: TGTGCCTGGAGCCAAGTGGGGCGGAATCAGCCC. The encoded protein is CAWSQVGRNQP. The entire CDR3 is CAWSQVGRNQPQHF. The gene calls are TRBV30 and TRBJ1-5; D is possibly TRBD1 (5 bases). The CDR3 end is not reached by the read, which stops 3 residues before it; the germline J gene fills it in. CDR3 length: 14 amino acids. V lost 3 bases and J 4 bases, leaving 13 bases between the germline ends. Germline V lookup: CDR1 GTSNPN, CDR2 SVGIG (reference sequence). Full variable domain (outside the CDR3, taken from reference TRBV30 and TRBJ1-5): SQTIHQWPATLVQPVGSPLSLECTVEGTSNPNLYWYRQAAGRGLQLLFYSVGIGQISSEVPQNLSASRPQDRQFILSSKKLLLSDSGFYLCAWSQVGRNQPQHFGDGTRLSIL.

As regards this clone: The CDR3 end falls 3 residues outside the read, so it is completed with the germline J gene. This chain uses TRBV7-9 with TRBJ1-1; 9 bases match TRBD1. V lost 3 bases, J lost 4 bases, and 6 bases stayed unmatched. Germline lookup yields CDR1 SEHNR and CDR2 FQNEAQ (reference sequence). The CDR3 contains 15 residues. CDR3: CASSLSDRGFTEAFF. CDR3 bases read: TGTGCCAGCAGCTTGTCGGACAGGGGATTCACTGAA. The variable domain in full, with the rest retrieved from reference TRBV7-9 and TRBJ1-1, is DTGVSQNPRHKITKRGQNVTFRCDPISEHNRLYWYRQTLGQGPEFLTYFQNEAQLEKSRLLSDRFSAERPKGSFSTLEIQRTEQGDSAMYLCASSLSDRGFTEAFFGQGTRLTVV.

CDR3: CASSPRFDRVLVEAFF. Incomplete CDR3 DNA: TGTGCCAGCAGCCCCAGGTTCGACAGGGTTCTTGTCGAA. This sequence joins TRBV6-2 or TRBV6-3 and TRBJ1-1, with TRBD1 identical over 7 bases. The read ends 3 residues early relative to the CDR3; the germline J gene fills the gap. Germline assignment: CDR1 MNHEY and CDR2 SVGEGT. This CDR3 has 16 residues.

In the case of this clone: Coverage ceases 3 residues before the CDR3 finishes, and the germline J gene fills in the end. The chain joins TRBV10-1 to TRBJ1-1, with D tentatively TRBD1 (5 bases). The CDR3 runs 15 residues. The germline V gene has CDR1 WNHNN and CDR2 SYGVQD (reference sequence). Trimming stripped 5 bases from V and 1 base from J, with 14 bases between. CDR3 bases read: TGCGCCAGCAGTCCCTACCGGGGGGAGAACACTGAA. Amino acids: CASSPYRGENTE. The whole CDR3 sequence is CASSPYRGENTEAFF.

Points on this clone: The CDR3 end lies 3 residues beyond the end of the read and is filled in from the germline J gene. The chain uses TRBV7-9 and TRBJ2-3, with D tentatively TRBD1 (6 bases). CDR3 length: 13 amino acids. Germline values: CDR1 SEHNR, CDR2 FQNEAQ (reference sequence). Here the CDR3 reads CASSSRGQETQYF. The covered CDR3 bases are TGTGCCAGCAGCAGCAGGGGCCAAGAGACG.

On this clone itself: Coverage ceases 3 residues before the CDR3 finishes, and the germline J gene fills in the end. V gene TRBV19 combines with J gene TRBJ1-1; D remains unclear. Trimming pared 6 bases from V and 4 bases from J, leaving 15 bases between. CDR1 and CDR2 from the germline V gene are LNHDA and SQIVND (reference sequence). This CDR3 is 14 amino acids long. CDR3 DNA, as far as it was read: TGTGCCAGTAGAGGGCAGGCTGTAGGCACTGAA. Residues: CASRGQAVGTE. The CDR3 in its entirety is CASRGQAVGTEAFF.

On this clone: The read ends 3 residues before the CDR3 terminus; that terminus is restored from the germline J gene. The chain combines TRBV19 with TRBJ2-4, with D perhaps TRBD1 (6 bases). This CDR3 is built from 14 residues. Germline assignment: CDR1 LNHDA and CDR2 SQIVND (reference sequence). V was shortened by 4 bases and J by 8 bases, with 15 bases between the two germline ends. The DNA read from the CDR3 is TGTGCCAGTAGTACCCCTTGGACAGACGACATT. Amino acids: CASSTPWTDDI. The whole CDR3 is CASSTPWTDDIQYF.

For this clone: Read data end 3 residues before the CDR3 end; the end is taken from the germline J gene. The chain joins TRBV19 to TRBJ1-2, with D possibly matching TRBD1 (5 bases). The V gene's germline CDR1 is LNHDA and CDR2 SQIVND (reference sequence). This CDR3 contains 14 residues. The sequenced part of the CDR3 DNA is TGTGCCAGTAGTTCCCGGCGGGGCGCCTACGAC. Encoded protein: CASSSRRGAYD. The CDR3 in full is CASSSRRGAYDYTF. Full variable domain (missing parts from reference TRBV19 and TRBJ1-2): DGGITQSPKYLFRKEGQNVTLSCEQNLNHDAMYWYRQDPGQGLRLIYYSQIVNDFQKGDIAEGYSVSREKKESFPLTVTSAQKNPTAFYLCASSSRRGAYDYTFGSGTRLTVV.

As regards this clone: Read data end 3 residues before the CDR3 end; the end is taken from the germline J gene. This chain links TRBV13 with TRBJ2-3; possible D gene TRBD2, 6 bases. Germline CDR1 is PRHDT and CDR2 is FYEKMQ (reference sequence). This CDR3 has 17 amino acids. Trimming removed 0 bases from V and 2 bases from J, with 15 bases in between. The DNA read from the CDR3 is TGTGCCAGCAGCTTAGGTTTAACAGCGGGCCACACAGATACG. This codes for CASSLGLTAGHTDT. The whole CDR3 is CASSLGLTAGHTDTQYF.

To note about this clone: The DNA ends 3 residues before the CDR3 does, and the rest of the CDR3 is filled in from the germline J gene. This rearrangement joins TRBV29-1 to TRBJ2-7; D is unresolved. The CDR3 extends over 13 amino acids. The V end was cut by 5 bases, the J end by 0 bases, with 11 bases between. Germline-derived CDR1 and CDR2 are SQVTM and ANQGSEA. The covered CDR3 bases are TGCAGCGTTCGTGGTCAGTACTCCTACGAG. Residues: CSVRGQYSYE. The whole CDR3 is CSVRGQYSYEQYF.

About this clone itself: The read is 3 residues too short to cover the CDR3 end, so that end is filled in from the germline J gene. The rearrangement uses TRBV6-1 and TRBJ2-4; TRBD2 might be the D (5 bases). Trimming cost V 2 bases and J 1 base, with 12 bases left between them. The CDR3 is made up of 16 amino acids. Germline lookup yields CDR1 MNHNS and CDR2 SASEGT. The covered CDR3 bases are TGTGCCAGCAGTGAATCCGGGGTGTTCGCCAAAAACATT. It specifies CASSESGVFAKNI. The CDR3 reads in full as CASSESGVFAKNIQYF.